The source of this T cell receptor beta chain is a study of shared clonotypes between healthy human individuals. Study background: Donors had three CD4 naive, three CD4 memory, two CD8 naive and one CD8 memory plate apiece.

Sequencing was performed with immunoSEQ multiplex PCR; in TCRdb, only in-frame clones are kept and a portion is missing. The sample has 2 million to 2.5 million clones; 80% to 95% are singletons. This CDR3 has 14 amino acids. Germline V lookup: CDR1 GTSNPN, CDR2 SVGIG (reference sequence). V was shortened by 6 bases and J by 5 bases, with 16 bases between the two germline ends. Adults of Caucasian background living in Nashville, Tennessee made up all donors. The sample was naive CD4+ T cells from PBMCs. Noted subset: CD45RA+ positively selected. This chain joins TRBV30 and TRBJ1-4; a possible D gene is TRBD1 (5 bases). The receptor's source is a man between 18 and 35 years old in good health. Some clones in this sample may be carry-over from other donors' samples. CDR3: CACLPRVVNEKLFF. DNA for the CDR3: TGTGCCTGCCTTCCCAGGGTGGTGAATGAAAAACTGTTTTTT.